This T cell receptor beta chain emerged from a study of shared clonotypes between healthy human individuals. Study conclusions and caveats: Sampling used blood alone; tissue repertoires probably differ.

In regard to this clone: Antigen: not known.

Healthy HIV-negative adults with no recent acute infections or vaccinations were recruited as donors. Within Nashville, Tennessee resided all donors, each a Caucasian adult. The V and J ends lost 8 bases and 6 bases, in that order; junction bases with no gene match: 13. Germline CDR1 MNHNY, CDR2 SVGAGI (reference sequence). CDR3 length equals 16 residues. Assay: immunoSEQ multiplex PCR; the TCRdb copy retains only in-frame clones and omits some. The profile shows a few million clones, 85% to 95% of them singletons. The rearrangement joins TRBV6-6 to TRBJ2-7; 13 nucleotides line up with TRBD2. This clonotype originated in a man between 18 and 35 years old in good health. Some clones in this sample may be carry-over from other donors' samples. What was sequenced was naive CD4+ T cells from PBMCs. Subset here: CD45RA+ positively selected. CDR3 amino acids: CASVPGTSGIRGEQYF. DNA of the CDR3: TGTGCCAGCGTACCCGGGACTAGCGGGATCAGAGGCGAGCAGTACTTC.